The 21 T cell receptor beta chains reported below all come from one sample, sequenced in a study of a mutant IDH1 vaccine in newly diagnosed glioma. Time point denoted: week 47, end of study. Mutant IDH1 20-mer peptide, at 300 ug, made up each vaccine dose, with topical imiquimod. Libraries were prepared by immunoSEQ multiplex PCR; TCRdb keeps only in-frame clonotypes and omits some of them. This sample yields tens of thousands of clones, of which approximately 89% are seen a single time; around 2.2% belongs to the top ten. Antigens of these TCRs are unknown. Sequencing used PBMCs, obtained from a glioma patient whose treatment included an IDH1 peptide vaccine. These receptors came from a man aged 40-50 years with glioma.

This chain links TRBV7-9 with TRBJ2-3; a weak D match, TRBD1 (6 bases). Germline CDR1 reads SEHNR; CDR2 reads FQNEAQ (reference sequence). Trimming pared 3 bases from V and 2 bases from J, leaving 9 bases between. The CDR3 extends over 14 amino acids. The CDR3 is CASSFGQNTDTQYF. CDR3 DNA: TGTGCCAGCAGCTTTGGACAGAACACAGATACGCAGTATTTT.

This clone was counted once. This chain connects TRBV28 to TRBJ1-2; D is undetermined. Germline V lookup: CDR1 MDHEN, CDR2 SYDVKM. CDR3 length: 11 residues. V was pared by 5 bases and J by 4 bases, with 5 bases between. CDR3 region: CASSGVYGYTF. The CDR3, as DNA: TGTGCCAGCAGTGGAGTCTATGGCTACACCTTC.

The rearrangement uses TRBV27 and TRBJ2-7; TRBD2 aligns across 12 bases. Germline-derived CDR1 and CDR2 are MNHEY and SMNVEV (reference sequence). The CDR3 consists of 16 residues. With V trimmed by 2 bases and J by 2 bases, 4 bases remained unmatched. DNA for the CDR3: TGTGCCAGCAGTTTAGACTGGACTAGCGGGGCCTACGAGCAGTACTTC. Translation gives CASSLDWTSGAYEQYF.

The rearrangement uses TRBV27 and TRBJ1-5; no clear D. CDR1 and CDR2 from the germline V gene are MNHEY and SMNVEV (reference sequence). This CDR3 region has 14 residues. Trimming took off 6 bases at V and 3 bases at J, with 12 bases between the two ends. The CDR3: CASSPMRDNQPQHF. The CDR3 DNA is TGTGCCAGCAGCCCCATGAGGGACAATCAGCCCCAGCATTTT.

This chain joins TRBV11-2 and TRBJ2-2; TRBD2 matches at 8 bases. Germline values: CDR1 SGHAT, CDR2 FQNNGV. After removal of 5 bases from V and 3 bases from J, the junction contained 5 bases not matched to a gene. This CDR3 comprises 15 residues. DNA for the CDR3: TGTGCCAGCAGCCCTCGGGGGGGATACACCGGGGAGCTGTTTTTT. This translates into CASSPRGGYTGELFF.

The V and J genes are TRBV7-8 and TRBJ2-1; D is uncertain. The ends were cut back, 1 base at V and 0 bases at J, with 19 bases in the middle. Germline-derived CDR1 and CDR2 are SGHVS and FQNEAQ. This CDR3 has 19 residues. The CDR3 loop reads CASSLEYGGGPSSYNEQFF. The CDR3 bases are TGTGCCAGCAGCTTAGAGTATGGCGGCGGTCCGAGCTCCTACAATGAGCAGTTCTTC.

Only one count was recorded for this clone. The genes are TRBV2 and TRBJ2-2, with 10 bases that match TRBD1. The trim removed 4 bases at V and 4 bases at J, leaving 6 bases unmatched. Germline CDR1 is SNHLY and CDR2 is FYNNEI. CDR3 length: 16 amino acids. CDR3 amino acids: CASSAGQGTSTGELFF. Written as DNA, the CDR3 is TGTGCCAGCAGTGCGGGACAGGGGACCTCCACCGGGGAGCTGTTTTTT.

This chain joins TRBV4-3 and TRBJ2-1; TRBD2 matches 14 bases. The V segment lost 4 bases and the J segment 6 bases; nucleotides outside the gene matches: 5. Germline V gene lookup returns CDR1 LGHNA and CDR2 YSLEER. CDR3 size: 16 residues. This CDR3 is CASSRVTSGGVNEQFF. The CDR3, as DNA: TGCGCCAGCAGCCGAGTGACTAGCGGGGGGGTCAATGAGCAGTTCTTC.

The rearrangement links TRBV27 to TRBJ2-3; 9 positions match TRBD1. The CDR3 extends over 15 amino acids. CDR1 and CDR2 from the germline V gene are MNHEY and SMNVEV (reference sequence). Trimming cost V 2 bases and J 3 bases; bases outside gene matches: 3. The CDR3 coding sequence is TGTGCCAGCAGTTTAGGGACAGGGACAACAGATACGCAGTATTTT. As protein: CASSLGTGTTDTQYF.

The CDR3 spells CASSGTSGNNEQFF. CDR3 nucleotide sequence: TGCGCCAGCAGCGGGACTAGCGGGAATAATGAGCAGTTCTTC. The gene calls are TRBV10-1 and TRBJ2-1, with 13 positions matching TRBD2. The germline V gene encodes CDR1 WNHNN and CDR2 SYGVQD (reference sequence). Germline trimming cut 6 bases from V and 7 bases from J; bases unmatched to any gene: 3. The CDR3 totals 14 residues.

V is TRBV6-1 and J is TRBJ2-1; D not certain. CDR1 is MNHNS, CDR2 SASEGT, per germline. The CDR3 has 12 amino acids. Trimming pared 10 bases from V and 12 bases from J, leaving 19 bases between. The CDR3 coding sequence is TGTGCCACCTTCCCCCCGGGTGGGCCGCAGTTCTTC. This codes for CATFPPGGPQFF.

This chain joins TRBV2 and TRBJ1-2; D perhaps matches TRBD1 (5 bases). CDR3 size: 13 residues. The V gene lost 6 bases and the J gene lost 3 bases, with 11 bases spanning the gap. Germline lookup yields CDR1 SNHLY and CDR2 FYNNEI. This chain's CDR3 is CASSPGGDYGYTF. DNA of the CDR3: TGTGCCAGCAGCCCAGGAGGGGACTATGGCTACACCTTC.

The V call is TRBV15, the J call TRBJ1-1; 7 nucleotides match TRBD1. J was trimmed by 0 bases and V by 0 bases; bases with no gene match: 10. The V gene's germline CDR1 is LNHNV and CDR2 YYDKDF (reference sequence). The length of the CDR3 is 18 residues. CDR3 in DNA: TGTGCCACCAGCAGAGATCGGAACAAGGGGGCCATGAACACTGAAGCTTTCTTT. Protein product: CATSRDRNKGAMNTEAFF.

This clone was observed a single time. The chain has TRBV4-1 and TRBJ2-5, with 8 bases lining up with TRBD1. V was pared by 5 bases and J by 1 base, with 12 bases of the junction left unmatched. The germline V gene has CDR1 MGHRA and CDR2 YSYEKL. This CDR3 has 17 residues. CDR3 amino acids: CASSFGQGGGSQETQYF. CDR3 DNA: TGCGCCAGCAGCTTCGGACAGGGTGGGGGCTCCCAAGAGACCCAGTACTTC.

V gene TRBV12-2 combines with J gene TRBJ2-7; the table's D call TRBD1 went unverified against the DNA. TRBV12-2 is a listed pseudogene. This CDR3 has 16 residues. In DNA form, the CDR3 reads TGTGCAAGTCGCCCGGGACAGGGGGCCACCACCTACGAGCAGTACTTC. Protein: CASRPGQGATTYEQYF.

The chain is built from TRBV19 and TRBJ1-2, with no clear D. With 3 bases removed from V and 4 bases from J, the gap between germline ends came to 12 bases. This CDR3 is built from 14 residues. Germline loops: CDR1 LNHDA, CDR2 SQIVND (reference sequence). The CDR3 sequence is CASSISTGGYGYTF. The DNA of the CDR3 is TGTGCCAGTAGTATTTCTACGGGAGGCTATGGCTACACCTTC.

The chain recombines TRBV7-8 with TRBJ2-2; D call uncertain. The CDR3 is made up of 13 amino acids. Trimming took 1 base from V and 4 from J, leaving 4 bases between them. Germline loops: CDR1 SGHVS, CDR2 FQNEAQ. The DNA of the CDR3 is TGTGCCAGCAGCTTAGTCATCACCGGGGAGCTGTTTTTT. Its protein product is CASSLVITGELFF.

The gene calls are TRBV6-6 and TRBJ2-1; 13 bases match TRBD2. The germline V gene encodes CDR1 MNHNY and CDR2 SVGAGI (reference sequence). The CDR3 sequence is 16 residues long. The trim removed 7 bases at V and 5 bases at J, leaving 8 bases unmatched. For the CDR3, the DNA is TGTGCCAGCATCAGACCCGGACTAGCGGGAGACAATGAGCAGTTCTTC. Protein product: CASIRPGLAGDNEQFF.

V usage is TRBV9 and J usage is TRBJ2-5, with TRBD2 identical over 8 bases. V lost 0 bases and J lost 4; bases outside the gene matches: 14. CDR1 SGDLS and CDR2 YYNGEE come from the germline V gene. This CDR3 has 18 residues. The CDR3 spells CASSVGLSAGGRRETQYF. The CDR3 DNA is TGTGCCAGCAGCGTAGGGTTGTCGGCGGGAGGAAGGCGAGAGACCCAGTACTTC.

The rearrangement uses TRBV2 and TRBJ1-2; unclear D gene. With 2 bases removed from V and 7 bases from J, the gap between germline ends came to 11 bases. Germline V gene sequence: CDR1 SNHLY, CDR2 FYNNEI. CDR3 length: 13 amino acids. The CDR3 bases are TGTGCCAGCAGTGAATTTGAGACCTCTGGCTACACCTTC. Translating gives CASSEFETSGYTF.

The chain links TRBV5-4 to TRBJ1-2, with 7 bases aligning to TRBD1. The CDR3 loop spans 14 amino acids. Unmatched junction bases numbered 7, after V lost 4 bases and J lost 4 bases. The germline V gene encodes CDR1 SGHNT and CDR2 YYREEE (reference sequence). The CDR3 is CASSVDRDGYGYTF. CDR3 DNA sequence: TGTGCCAGCAGCGTCGACAGGGACGGCTATGGCTACACCTTC.